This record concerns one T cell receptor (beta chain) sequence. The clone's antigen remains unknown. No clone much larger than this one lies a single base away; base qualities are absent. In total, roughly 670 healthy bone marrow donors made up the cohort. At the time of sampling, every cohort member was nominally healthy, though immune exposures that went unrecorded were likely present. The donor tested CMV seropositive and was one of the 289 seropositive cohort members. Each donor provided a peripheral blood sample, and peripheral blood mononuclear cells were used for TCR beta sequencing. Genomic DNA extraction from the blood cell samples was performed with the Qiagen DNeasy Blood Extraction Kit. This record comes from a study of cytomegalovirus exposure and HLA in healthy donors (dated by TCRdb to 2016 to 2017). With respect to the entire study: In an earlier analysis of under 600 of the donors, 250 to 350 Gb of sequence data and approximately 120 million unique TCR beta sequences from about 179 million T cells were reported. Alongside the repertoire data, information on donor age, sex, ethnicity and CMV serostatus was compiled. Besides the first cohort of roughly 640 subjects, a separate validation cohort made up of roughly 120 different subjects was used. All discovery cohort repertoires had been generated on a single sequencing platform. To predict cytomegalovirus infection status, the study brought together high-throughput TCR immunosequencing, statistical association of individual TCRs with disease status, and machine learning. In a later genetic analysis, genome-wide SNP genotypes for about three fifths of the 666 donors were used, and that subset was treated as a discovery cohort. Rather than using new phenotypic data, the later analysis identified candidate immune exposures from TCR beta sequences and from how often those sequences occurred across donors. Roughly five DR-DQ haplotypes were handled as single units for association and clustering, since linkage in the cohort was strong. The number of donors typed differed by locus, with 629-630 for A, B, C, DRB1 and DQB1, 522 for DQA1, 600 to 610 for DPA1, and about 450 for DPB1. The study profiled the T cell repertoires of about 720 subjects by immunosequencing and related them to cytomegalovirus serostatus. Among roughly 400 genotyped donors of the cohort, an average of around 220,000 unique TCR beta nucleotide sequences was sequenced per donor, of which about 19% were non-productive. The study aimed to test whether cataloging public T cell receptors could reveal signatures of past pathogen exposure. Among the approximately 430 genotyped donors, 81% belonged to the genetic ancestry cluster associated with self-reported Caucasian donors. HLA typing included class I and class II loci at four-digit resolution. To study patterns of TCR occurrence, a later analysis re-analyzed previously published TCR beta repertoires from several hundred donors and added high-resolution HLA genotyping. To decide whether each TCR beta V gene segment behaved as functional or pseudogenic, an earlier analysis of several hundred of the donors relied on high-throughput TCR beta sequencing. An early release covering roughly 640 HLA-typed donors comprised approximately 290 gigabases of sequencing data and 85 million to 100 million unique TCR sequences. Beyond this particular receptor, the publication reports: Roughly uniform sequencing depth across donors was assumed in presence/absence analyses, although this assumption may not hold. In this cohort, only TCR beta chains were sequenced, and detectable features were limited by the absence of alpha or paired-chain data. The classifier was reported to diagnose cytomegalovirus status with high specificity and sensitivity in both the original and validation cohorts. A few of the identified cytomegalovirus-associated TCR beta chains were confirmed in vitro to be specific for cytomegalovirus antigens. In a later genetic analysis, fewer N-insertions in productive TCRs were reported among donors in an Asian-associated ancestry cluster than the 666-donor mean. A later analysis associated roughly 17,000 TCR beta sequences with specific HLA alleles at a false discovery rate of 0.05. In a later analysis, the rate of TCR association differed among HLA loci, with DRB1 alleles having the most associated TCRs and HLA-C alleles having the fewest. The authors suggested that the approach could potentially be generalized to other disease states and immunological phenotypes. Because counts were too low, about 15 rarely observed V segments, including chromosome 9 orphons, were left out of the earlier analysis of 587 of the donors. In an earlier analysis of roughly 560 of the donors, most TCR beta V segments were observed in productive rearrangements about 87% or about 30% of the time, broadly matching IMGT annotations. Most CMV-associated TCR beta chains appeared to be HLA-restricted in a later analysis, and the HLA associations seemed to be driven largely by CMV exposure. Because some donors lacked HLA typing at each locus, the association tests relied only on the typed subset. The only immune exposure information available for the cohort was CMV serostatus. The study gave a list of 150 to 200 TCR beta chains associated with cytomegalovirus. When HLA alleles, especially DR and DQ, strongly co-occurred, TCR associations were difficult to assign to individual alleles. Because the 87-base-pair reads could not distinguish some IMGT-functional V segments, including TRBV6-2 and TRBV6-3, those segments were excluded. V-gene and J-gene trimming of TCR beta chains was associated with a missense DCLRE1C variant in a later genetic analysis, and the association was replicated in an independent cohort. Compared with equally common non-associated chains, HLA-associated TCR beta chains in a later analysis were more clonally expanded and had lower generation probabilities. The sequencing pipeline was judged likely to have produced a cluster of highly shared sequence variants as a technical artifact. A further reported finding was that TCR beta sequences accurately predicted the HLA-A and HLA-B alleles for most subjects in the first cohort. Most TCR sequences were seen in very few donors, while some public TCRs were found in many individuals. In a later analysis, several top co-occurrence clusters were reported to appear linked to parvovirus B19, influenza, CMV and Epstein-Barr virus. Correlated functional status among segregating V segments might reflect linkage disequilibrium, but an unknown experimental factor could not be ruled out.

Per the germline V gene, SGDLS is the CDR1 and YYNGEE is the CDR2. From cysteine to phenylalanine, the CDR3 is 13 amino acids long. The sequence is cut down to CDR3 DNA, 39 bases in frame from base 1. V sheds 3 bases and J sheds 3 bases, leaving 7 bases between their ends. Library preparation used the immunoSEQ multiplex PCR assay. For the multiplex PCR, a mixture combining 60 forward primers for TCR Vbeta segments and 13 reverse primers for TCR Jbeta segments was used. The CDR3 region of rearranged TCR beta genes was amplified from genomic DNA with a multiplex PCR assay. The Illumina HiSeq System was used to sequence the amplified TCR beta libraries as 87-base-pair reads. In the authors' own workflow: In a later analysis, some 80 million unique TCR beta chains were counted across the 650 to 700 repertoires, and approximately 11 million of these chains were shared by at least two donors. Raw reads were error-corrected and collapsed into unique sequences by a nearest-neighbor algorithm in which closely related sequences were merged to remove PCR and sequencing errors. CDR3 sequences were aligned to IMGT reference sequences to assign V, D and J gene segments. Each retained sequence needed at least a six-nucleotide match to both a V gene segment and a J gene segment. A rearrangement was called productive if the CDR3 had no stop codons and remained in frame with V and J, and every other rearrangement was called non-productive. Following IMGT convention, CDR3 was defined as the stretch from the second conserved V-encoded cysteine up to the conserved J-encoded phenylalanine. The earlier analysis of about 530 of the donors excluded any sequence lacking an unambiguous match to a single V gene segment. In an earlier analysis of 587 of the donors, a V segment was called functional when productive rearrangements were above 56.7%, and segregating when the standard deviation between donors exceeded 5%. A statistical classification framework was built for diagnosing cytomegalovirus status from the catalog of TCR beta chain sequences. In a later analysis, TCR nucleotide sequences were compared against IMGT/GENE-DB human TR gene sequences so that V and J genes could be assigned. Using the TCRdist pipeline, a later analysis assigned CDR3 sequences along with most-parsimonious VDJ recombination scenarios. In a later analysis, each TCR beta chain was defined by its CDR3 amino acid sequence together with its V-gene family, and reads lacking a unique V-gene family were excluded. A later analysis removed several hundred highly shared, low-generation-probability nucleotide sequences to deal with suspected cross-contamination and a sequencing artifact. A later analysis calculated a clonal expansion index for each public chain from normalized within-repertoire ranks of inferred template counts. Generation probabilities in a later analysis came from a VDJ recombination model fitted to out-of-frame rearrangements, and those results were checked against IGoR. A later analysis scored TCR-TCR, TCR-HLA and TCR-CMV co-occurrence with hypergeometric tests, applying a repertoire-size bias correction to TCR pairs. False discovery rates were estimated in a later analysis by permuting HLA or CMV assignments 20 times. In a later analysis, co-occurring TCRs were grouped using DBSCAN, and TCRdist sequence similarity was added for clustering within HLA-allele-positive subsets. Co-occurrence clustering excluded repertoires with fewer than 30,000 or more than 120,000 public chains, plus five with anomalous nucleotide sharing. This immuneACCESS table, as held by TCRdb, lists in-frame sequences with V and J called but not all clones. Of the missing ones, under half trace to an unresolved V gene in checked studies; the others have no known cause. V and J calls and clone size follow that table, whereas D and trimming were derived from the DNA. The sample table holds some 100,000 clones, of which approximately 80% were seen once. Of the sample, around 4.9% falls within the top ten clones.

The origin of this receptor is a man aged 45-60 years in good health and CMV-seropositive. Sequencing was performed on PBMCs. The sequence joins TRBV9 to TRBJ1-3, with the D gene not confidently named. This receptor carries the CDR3 CASSERNGNTIYF. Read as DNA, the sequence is TGTGCCAGCAGCGAGAGGAATGGAAACACCATATATTTT.